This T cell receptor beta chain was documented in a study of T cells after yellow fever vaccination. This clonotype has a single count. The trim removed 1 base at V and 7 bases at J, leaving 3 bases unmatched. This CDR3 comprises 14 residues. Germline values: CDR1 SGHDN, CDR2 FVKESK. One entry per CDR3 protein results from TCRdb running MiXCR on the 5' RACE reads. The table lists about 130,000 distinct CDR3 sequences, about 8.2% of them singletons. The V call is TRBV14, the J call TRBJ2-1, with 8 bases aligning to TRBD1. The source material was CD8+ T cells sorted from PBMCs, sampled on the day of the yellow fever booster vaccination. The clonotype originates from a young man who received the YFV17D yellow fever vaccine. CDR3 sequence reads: CASSQVTGANEQFF. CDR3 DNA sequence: TGTGCCAGCAGCCAAGTGACAGGGGCGAATGAGCAGTTCTTC.